The present T cell receptor beta chain was sequenced within a study of blood T cell repertoires in COVID-19 (TCRdb year 2020). In the study overall: The collaborator samples originated in the United States, Italy and Spain and spanned the acute and convalescent phases of COVID-19. The material from the prospective study consisted of cDNA or gDNA derived from T cells, B-cell-depleted T cells, or PBMCs. Subjects who had been exposed to COVID-19, were actively infected with it, or had recovered from it provided the deeply sampled blood TCRbeta repertoires that made up the dataset. The repertoires were released in a freely available public database intended as a resource for research on the immune response to SARS-CoV-2. Samples were obtained from the ongoing ImmuneRACE study (first 160 participants) and from 1,254 subjects provided by 6 global collaborators. A de-identified subject ID, COVID-19 status, age in years and sex were almost always included in the sample metadata. Where available, HLA class I and class II types were taken from metadata supplied by the sample provider and were not determined by assay-based typing.

TCRbeta CDR3 regions were amplified from genomic DNA by means of the immunoSEQ Assay, a bias-controlled multiplex PCR. As for how the authors treated the data: The number of nucleated cells in each sample was estimated from the amplification of reference gene primers within the assay. To quantify the absolute abundance of each unique TCRbeta CDR3 rearrangement, sequence reads were collapsed and filtered. For each sample, productive Simpson clonality was calculated as the square root of Simpson's diversity index over productive rearrangements. In its TCRdb copy, this immuneACCESS table keeps in-frame sequences only and misses some clones. Where compared with another copy, unresolved V genes explain less than half of these, and the others have no known cause. The D gene and trimming were derived from the DNA, and the V and J assignments and clone size from that table. The sample yields roughly 110,000 clones; approximately 90% were counted once. The ten most abundant clones make up 6.8% of the sample.

The paper's findings and limits, for the study overall: The amount of clinical and demographic metadata varied by source and participant and was provided uncurated.

The collaborating institutions used their own protocols to collect whole blood in K2EDTA tubes. Collaborator samples were shipped for TCRbeta analysis as frozen whole blood, isolated PBMCs, or DNA extracted from either sample type. The junction carries 12 bases between V and J, which are trimmed by 7 bases and 0 bases respectively. Measured from the cysteine to the phenylalanine, the CDR3 is 13 residues long. Only the CDR3 DNA stays, 39 bases, in frame from base 1. For CDR1 and CDR2, the germline V gene lists SQVTM and ANQGSEA. This clone was detected once. Its antigen is unknown. No base-level quality is on record; no much larger clone is a single base apart.

The sample taken for sequencing was peripheral blood. The rearranged chain carries TRBV29-1 and TRBJ1-1; no D segment can be confidently identified. The origin of this receptor is a man in his fifties or sixties with active or convalescent COVID-19. The DNA reads TGCAGCGCACGGGGTCATCTGAACACTGAAGCTTTCTTT. Translated, this gives CSARGHLNTEAFF.